This TCR beta chain was found in a study of blood T cell repertoires in COVID-19. With V trimmed by 4 bases and J by 12 bases, 4 bases remained unmatched. In germline, CDR1 is SGHTA, CDR2 FQGTGA. The CDR3 has 11 amino acids. Original analysis: Reference gene primer amplification yielded estimated nucleated cell counts. The assay was immunoSEQ multiplex PCR, and TCRdb's table has in-frame clones only and misses some. V and J calls and clone size follow that table, whereas D and trimming were derived from the DNA. The sample lists about 140,000 clones, 84% seen once, with almost 9% in the top ten. The TCR was taken from a man under 40 with COVID-19, enrolled during active disease. The specimen was peripheral blood. This chain uses TRBV7-3 with TRBJ2-3; 7 bases fit TRBD1. This CDR3 reads CASSYDRVQYF. In DNA, the CDR3 is TGTGCCAGCAGCTACGACAGGGTTCAGTATTTT.